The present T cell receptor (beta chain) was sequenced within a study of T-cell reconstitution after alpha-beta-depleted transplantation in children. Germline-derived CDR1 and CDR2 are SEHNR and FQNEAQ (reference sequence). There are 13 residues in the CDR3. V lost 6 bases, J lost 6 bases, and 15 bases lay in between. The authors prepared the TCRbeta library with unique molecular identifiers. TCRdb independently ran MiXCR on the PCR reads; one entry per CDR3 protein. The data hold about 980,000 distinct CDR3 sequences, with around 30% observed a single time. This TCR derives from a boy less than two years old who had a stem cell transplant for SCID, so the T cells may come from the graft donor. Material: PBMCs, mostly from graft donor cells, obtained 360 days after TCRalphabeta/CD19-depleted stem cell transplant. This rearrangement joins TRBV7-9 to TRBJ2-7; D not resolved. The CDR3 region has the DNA TGTGCCAGCAGTCCACAAAACATCCTCGAGCAGTACTTC. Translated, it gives CASSPQNILEQYF.